A single sample gave rise to the 15 T cell receptor beta chains below, sequenced in a study of cytomegalovirus exposure and HLA in healthy donors. PCR primers comprised 60 Vbeta and 13 Jbeta primers. Clones were sequenced by immunoSEQ multiplex PCR, and TCRdb holds only the in-frame ones, with some missing. This listing includes some 200,000 clones. The sequenced sample was PBMCs. These receptors originate from a woman aged 18-29 years in good health and CMV-seropositive.

The chain recombines TRBV5-1 with TRBJ2-5; a possible D gene is TRBD2 (5 bases). The CDR3 loop spans 14 amino acids. With 6 bases removed from V and 7 bases from J, the gap between germline ends came to 19 bases. Per germline, CDR1 SGHRS and CDR2 YFSETQ. The CDR3 DNA sequence: TGCGCCAGCAAGGAGGAAGCGCGGCTCGGGACCCAGTACTTC. Translating gives CASKEEARLGTQYF.

This chain joins TRBV7-2 and TRBJ1-1; possible D gene TRBD1, 5 bases. Germline V CDR1 and CDR2: SGHTA, FQGNSA. The V gene lost 3 bases and the J gene lost 0 bases, with 11 bases spanning the gap. CDR3 length: 15 amino acids. The chain's CDR3 is CASSLKAGMNTEAFF. The CDR3 bases are TGTGCCAGCAGCTTGAAGGCAGGGATGAACACTGAAGCTTTCTTT.

The chain is built from TRBV4-1 and TRBJ1-2; TRBD1 might be the D (6 bases). Germline V gene data show CDR1 as MGHRA and CDR2 as YSYEKL. The CDR3 extends over 18 amino acids. V was pared by 2 bases and J by 10 bases, with 29 bases between. The CDR3 protein is CASSQSGGRGHRRHDYTF. Here the CDR3 DNA reads TGCGCCAGCAGCCAATCTGGAGGGAGGGGACATCGACGTCATGACTACACCTTC.

CDR3 in amino acids: CASSPGTGYEETQYF. CDR3 in DNA: TGTGCCAGCAGCCCCGGGACAGGTTACGAAGAGACCCAGTACTTC. The chain recombines TRBV7-9 with TRBJ2-5, with TRBD1 identical over 8 bases. The CDR3 spans 15 residues. CDR1 SEHNR and CDR2 FQNEAQ come from the germline V gene (reference sequence). V was pared by 5 bases and J by 3 bases, with 8 bases of the junction left unmatched.

This chain links TRBV2 with TRBJ1-2; 8 bases align to TRBD1. The CDR3 runs to 14 residues. The germline gives CDR1 SNHLY, CDR2 FYNNEI. V was clipped by 6 bases and J by 2 bases; unmatched bases: 5. The CDR3 here is CASRDGQGNYGYTF. CDR3 nucleotides: TGTGCCAGCAGGGATGGACAGGGAAACTATGGCTACACCTTC.

The rearrangement uses TRBV29-1 and TRBJ2-7, with TRBD2 as a possible D gene (5 bases). The CDR3 spans 13 residues. Between the trimmed V and J ends, which lost 3 bases and 3 bases, there was a span of 12 bases. Per the germline V gene, CDR1 is SQVTM and CDR2 is ANQGSEA. CDR3 DNA: TGCAGCGTTGAGGCAGGCGGAGGCTACGAGCAGTACTTC. It is translated as CSVEAGGGYEQYF.

This chain joins TRBV6-5 and TRBJ2-7, with a tentative D call TRBD2 (5 bases). The CDR3 has 15 amino acids. The V end was cut by 2 bases, the J end by 4 bases, with 15 bases between. Germline lookup yields CDR1 MNHEY and CDR2 SVGAGI. CDR3 nucleotides: TGTGCCAGCAGTTACCCCAGATCAGGACTTTACGAGCAGTACTTC. This sequence encodes CASSYPRSGLYEQYF.

This chain uses TRBV4-2 with TRBJ1-2; D is possibly TRBD1 (5 bases). Trimming removed 4 bases at V and 4 bases at J, with 16 bases between. Germline CDR1 LGHNA, CDR2 YNFKEQ. This CDR3 has 15 residues. CDR3 DNA: TGTGCCAGCAGCCCAGGGCTCGAGGTCGGCTATGGCTACACCTTC. This encodes CASSPGLEVGYGYTF.

The V and J genes are TRBV5-5 and TRBJ2-3; D is ambiguous. The CDR3 has 13 amino acids. Trimming pared 10 bases from V and 2 bases from J, leaving 14 bases between. Germline V gene data show CDR1 as SGHKS and CDR2 as YYEKEE (reference sequence). The CDR3 DNA is TGTGCCGCTGGGCCCGATATCACAGATACGCAGTATTTT. It is translated as CAAGPDITDTQYF.

This chain links TRBV29-1 with TRBJ2-5; no reliable D call. V was clipped by 4 bases and J by 5 bases, with 14 bases between them. CDR3 length: 13 residues. Germline assignment: CDR1 SQVTM and CDR2 ANQGSEA. The CDR3 sequence is CSVAPGSAETQYF. The CDR3 DNA reads as TGCAGCGTTGCCCCGGGTTCGGCCGAGACCCAGTACTTC.

V is TRBV6-5 and J is TRBJ2-1; perhaps TRBD1 as D (5 bases). The CDR3 spans 13 residues. Trimming stripped 5 bases from V and 6 bases from J, with 11 bases between. In germline, CDR1 is MNHEY, CDR2 SVGAGI. The CDR3 DNA follows: TGTGCCAGCAGTCAGCAGGGCCCCAATGAGCAGTTCTTC. It encodes CASSQQGPNEQFF.

The chain carries TRBV7-2 and TRBJ2-4; D may be TRBD1 (6 bases). From germline, CDR1 is SGHTA and CDR2 FQGNSA. The CDR3 covers 16 residues. Trimming left V 3 bases short and J 2 bases short, with 14 bases between. CDR3 nucleotides: TGTGCCAGCAGCTTCTCGACAGGTCTGACCAAAAACATTCAGTACTTC. It specifies CASSFSTGLTKNIQYF.

To note about this clone: One junction end does not reproduce the germline sequence, and a read error may be involved. The rearrangement uses TRBV5-6 and TRBJ1-1; D is ambiguous. The CDR3 is made up of 14 amino acids. Per the germline V gene, CDR1 is SGHDT and CDR2 is YYEEEE. The CDR3 region is CTSRMGGRNTEAFF. Written as DNA, the CDR3 is TGTACCAGCAGGATGGGAGGGAGGAACACTGAAGCTTTCTTT.

CDR3 protein: CASRPTGYTDTQYF. The CDR3 DNA sequence: TGTGCCAGCAGGCCGACAGGGTACACAGATACGCAGTATTTT. This chain connects TRBV7-2 to TRBJ2-3; 7 bases are shared with TRBD1. From germline, CDR1 is SGHTA and CDR2 FQGNSA. The junction had 5 bases not matched to a gene; V was cut back by 6 bases and J by 2 bases. The CDR3 is 14 amino acids.

This rearrangement joins TRBV15 to TRBJ1-5, with D possibly being TRBD1 (5 bases). Trimming shortened V by 0 bases and J by 6 bases, and 12 bases separated the two germline ends. In germline, CDR1 is LNHNV, CDR2 YYDKDF (reference sequence). This CDR3 is built from 15 residues. The CDR3 sequence: CATSRDKTVSQPQHF. The CDR3 region has the DNA TGTGCCACCAGCAGAGATAAGACAGTCAGTCAGCCCCAGCATTTT.